This TCR beta chain derives from a study of PD-L1 blockade in urothelial cancer. The study, taken as a whole, reports: Larger 3-week expansion of tumor-associated blood clones was seen in durable-benefit patients. Pretreatment TCR clonality in blood under the median foretold superior survival.

Sampling of each patient yielded between 1 and 8 specimens, collected pretreatment and on-treatment. Trimming left V 5 bases short and J 2 bases short, with 16 bases between. Germline-derived CDR1 and CDR2 are SQVTM and ANQGSEA. CDR3 length equals 14 residues. Concerning this clone itself: The antigen is undetermined.

Libraries were prepared by immunoSEQ multiplex PCR; TCRdb keeps only in-frame clonotypes and omits some of them. The sample yields 70,000 or so clones, approximately 80% seen once. The sequenced sample was PBMCs, obtained around atezolizumab (anti-PD-L1) treatment. The source of this sequence is a man between 65 and 85 years old with urothelial cancer. The chain joins TRBV29-1 to TRBJ2-7; D is uncertain. CDR3 sequence reads: CSVYPTGSPYEQYF. For the CDR3, the DNA is TGCAGCGTTTATCCTACTGGTAGCCCCTACGAGCAGTACTTC.